The rows below give T cell receptor beta chains drawn from one sample of a study of T-cell reconstitution after alpha-beta-depleted transplantation in children. TCRdb fed the PCR reads into MiXCR, producing one record per CDR3 protein. The data show about 580,000 distinct CDR3 sequences, with around 27% seen just once and 36% held by the top ten. The specimen comprised PBMCs, sampled before TCRalphabeta/CD19-depleted stem cell transplant. These receptors were taken from a boy less than two years old with Wiskott-Aldrich syndrome, due to receive a stem cell transplant. Each CDR3 is given with its conserved first and last residue. A D gene is named only where the DNA matches it firmly. Part of the rows lack a size; the others show once, few, many or a class for expanded clones.

D,size,J,V,DNA,CDR3
NA,NA,TRBJ2-2,TRBV11-2,TGTGCCAGCAGCCCGAGGTCCAGGAACACCGGGGAGCTGTTTTTT,CASSPRSRNTGELFF
NA,NA,TRBJ2-7,TRBV28,TGTGCCAGCAGGGAAGGGGGGCCTTACGAGCAGTACTTC,CASREGGPYEQYF
TRBD2,NA,TRBJ2-7,TRBV5-1,TGCGCCAGCAGCTTGGCTCCAGCGGGAGGACCCTCCTACGAGCAGTACTTC,CASSLAPAGGPSYEQYF
TRBD2,few,TRBJ2-7,TRBV5-1,TGCGCCAGCAGCTTAAGTCCGGCGGGAGGAGGCTACGAGCAGTACTTC,CASSLSPAGGGYEQYF
NA,NA,TRBJ1-1,TRBV10-3,TGTGCCATCAGCGAGGCCCAGGGACAAAACACTGAAGCTTTCTTT,CAISEAQGQNTEAFF
TRBD2,many,TRBJ2-3,TRBV29-1,TGCAGCGTTGAAGGTCTTCTAGCGGGACCCACAGATACGCAGTATTTT,CSVEGLLAGPTDTQYF
TRBD1,NA,TRBJ1-1,TRBV29-1,TGCAGCGTGGACAGGGAAATGAACACTGAAGCTTTCTTT,CSVDREMNTEAFF
NA,NA,TRBJ1-2,TRBV5-1,TGCGCCAGCAGCTTGGTTCGCGGGAGCTACACCTTC,CASSLVRGSYTF
NA,NA,TRBJ1-5,TRBV6-5,TGTGCCAGCAGAACCACAGCGGGTCAGCCCCAGCATTTT,CASRTTAGQPQHF
TRBD1,NA,TRBJ2-5,TRBV4-1,TGCGCCAGCAGCCAAGTTTCCGCAGGGGGAGAGACCCAGTACTTC,CASSQVSAGGETQYF
NA,NA,TRBJ2-3,TRBV2,TGTGCCAGCAGTGTTGGCCTCGGTCAAACGCAGTATTTT,CASSVGLGQTQYF
NA,few,TRBJ2-1,TRBV4-1,TGCGCCAGCAGCCAAGGGGGAATGGACAATGAGCAGTTCTTC,CASSQGGMDNEQFF
NA,few,TRBJ1-2,TRBV20-1,TGCAGTGCTAGGGGGATGCCGGGGCGTGATAACTATGGCTACACCTTC,CSARGMPGRDNYGYTF
NA,NA,TRBJ1-3,TRBV29-1,TGCAGCGTTGAAGATCCTGCACCTAGCTCTGGAAACACCATATATTTT,CSVEDPAPSSGNTIYF
NA,few,TRBJ2-1,TRBV6-2/TRBV6-3,TGTGCCAGCAGTCGCGCCGGGACCCACAATGAGCAGTTCTTC,CASSRAGTHNEQFF
TRBD1,NA,TRBJ1-2,TRBV5-1,TGCGCCAGCAGCTTGGCCTTTAAGACAGGGGGCGGTAACTATGGCTACACCTTC,CASSLAFKTGGGNYGYTF
TRBD1,NA,TRBJ2-4,TRBV18,TGTGCCAGCTCCCCGGACAGGGGTGACATTCAGTACTTC,CASSPDRGDIQYF
NA,NA,TRBJ2-1,TRBV10-3,TGTGCCATCAAACCAAGCGGGTACTACAATGAGCAGTTCTTC,CAIKPSGYYNEQFF
NA,NA,TRBJ2-1,TRBV5-1,TGCGCCAGCAGAGGAAAAAGGGCTCCGGACTACAATGAGCAGTTCTTC,CASRGKRAPDYNEQFF
NA,NA,TRBJ2-7,TRBV12-3/TRBV12-4,TGTGCCAGCAGTGAGAGGGGGAGGAGCTCCTACGAGCAGTACTTC,CASSERGRSSYEQYF
NA,NA,TRBJ1-5,TRBV19,TGTGCCAGTAGACAACCGGGGGTGGATCAGCCCCAGCATTTT,CASRQPGVDQPQHF
NA,few,TRBJ2-5,TRBV5-6,TGTGCCAGCAGCTTGTTTTGGGAAATCGAAGAGACCCAGTACTTC,CASSLFWEIEETQYF
NA,few,TRBJ2-4,TRBV20-1,TGCAGTGCTAGATCCGCCGAGGTCATGGCCAAAAACATTCAGTACTTC,CSARSAEVMAKNIQYF
NA,NA,TRBJ2-5,TRBV4-1,TGCGCCAGCAGGGGGGGCCCGGAGACCCAGTACTTC,CASRGGPETQYF
NA,NA,TRBJ2-3,TRBV11-2,TGTGCCAGCAGCATTACGGGGCGAAGCACAGATACGCAGTATTTT,CASSITGRSTDTQYF
TRBD2,NA,TRBJ2-7,TRBV12-3/TRBV12-4,TGTGCCAGCAGTTCCTCGCTGACTAGCGGGATCAGCTACCAGCAGTACTTC,CASSSSLTSGISYQQYF
NA,few,TRBJ2-5,TRBV2,TGTGCCAGCAGTGGCCCGGATCAAGAGACCCAGTACTTC,CASSGPDQETQYF
NA,few,TRBJ2-5,TRBV28,TGTGCCAGCAGTTTTTCGACGGATCAAGAGACCCAGTACTTC,CASSFSTDQETQYF
NA,NA,TRBJ2-7,TRBV20-1,TGCAGTGCTAGGAGCCCCCTTGCCAACGAGCAGTACTTC,CSARSPLANEQYF
NA,NA,TRBJ1-1,TRBV2,TGTGCCAGCAGTTCAGGGTCCACTGAAGCTTTCTTT,CASSSGSTEAFF
NA,NA,TRBJ2-1,TRBV3-1,TGTGCCAGCAGCCAGAGTGAAAACTACAATGAGCAGTTCTTC,CASSQSENYNEQFF
TRBD2,NA,TRBJ2-7,TRBV5-1,TGCGCCAGCAGCTTCGGATTCTTAGCGGGAGGGCCTGACGAGCAGTACTTC,CASSFGFLAGGPDEQYF
NA,many,TRBJ2-2,TRBV3-1,TGTGCCAGCAGCCCCGCAGCGCTCACCGGGGAGCTGTTTTTT,CASSPAALTGELFF
TRBD2,NA,TRBJ2-1,TRBV7-2,TGTGCCAGCAGCTTACAGAGCGGGAGGTTGGGATACAATGAGCAGTTCTTC,CASSLQSGRLGYNEQFF
TRBD1,NA,TRBJ2-7,TRBV20-1,TGCAGTGCTAGAGGGGACAGGGTTTTTCACGAGCAGTACTTC,CSARGDRVFHEQYF
TRBD2,NA,TRBJ2-1,TRBV10-3,TGTGCCATCAGTGAATGGGGACTAGTCAATGAGCAGTTCTTC,CAISEWGLVNEQFF
TRBD2,NA,TRBJ2-1,TRBV7-2,TGTGCCAGCAGCTTAGCGCTTTCAGGCGCGGGAGGGAGGAATGAGCAGTTCTTC,CASSLALSGAGGRNEQFF
TRBD2,NA,TRBJ2-2,TRBV7-2,TGTGCCAGCAGCTTAGGGGGACTAGCGGGAGTCGGGGAGCTGTTTTTT,CASSLGGLAGVGELFF
NA,few,TRBJ2-5,TRBV6-6,TGTGCCAGCAGTTACCCCCTTATGGAGACCCAGTACTTC,CASSYPLMETQYF
NA,NA,TRBJ1-1,TRBV9,TGTGCCAGCAGGCCCCAGACTGAAGCTTTCTTT,CASRPQTEAFF
NA,NA,TRBJ2-1,TRBV2,TGTGCCAGCAGTGACTTCCAGAGCTCCTACAATGAGCAGTTCTTC,CASSDFQSSYNEQFF
NA,few,TRBJ2-1,TRBV12-3/TRBV12-4,TGTGCCAGCAGCCGTTCGTGGGGCAATGAGCAGTTCTTC,CASSRSWGNEQFF
NA,NA,TRBJ1-2,TRBV27,TGTGCCAGCAGTTTCAAGTCTCCAGGGTCCGGTGGCTACACCTTC,CASSFKSPGSGGYTF
NA,NA,TRBJ2-3,TRBV27,TGTGCCAGCAGTTTGGAGGGAGTGGGATCAGATACGCAGTATTTT,CASSLEGVGSDTQYF
NA,NA,TRBJ2-4,TRBV19,TGTGCCAGTAGTATCGGAGGAGGGGGAACCAAAAACATTCAGTACTTC,CASSIGGGGTKNIQYF
TRBD1,few,TRBJ1-4,TRBV9,TGTGCCAGCGGGACAGGGGGTTTTAATGAAAAACTGTTTTTT,CASGTGGFNEKLFF
NA,few,TRBJ2-7,TRBV12-5,TGTGCTAGTGGTTTGGGGACAGCGACCTACGAGCAGTACTTC,CASGLGTATYEQYF
NA,NA,TRBJ2-7,TRBV10-3,TGTGCCACTCGCAGGGTCTCCTACGAGCAGTACTTC,CATRRVSYEQYF
TRBD1,NA,TRBJ1-4,TRBV20-1,TGCAGTGCCAGTGACAGGGTGCAGGGTGAAAAACTGTTTTTT,CSASDRVQGEKLFF
TRBD2,NA,TRBJ2-1,TRBV5-1,TGCGCCAGCAGCGGAGGACTAGCGCTGAGCTCCTACAATGAGCAGTTCTTC,CASSGGLALSSYNEQFF